The rows below give T cell receptor beta chains drawn from one sample of a study of T cells after yellow fever vaccination. TCRdb re-called the 5' RACE reads with MiXCR, one entry per CDR3 protein. The sample consists of 450,000 to 550,000 distinct CDR3 sequences, around a fifth of them appearing once. The sequenced sample was PBMCs, obtained around 3 weeks after the first yellow fever vaccination. These receptors were collected from a man younger than 35 who received the YFV17D yellow fever vaccine. Both conserved end residues are part of each CDR3. The order of the fields is D gene, V gene, clone size, J gene, CDR3 protein, CDR3 DNA. D genes are given only for firm matches. Clone size appears in some rows only: once, few, many, or a class for an expanded clone.

D: NA
V: TRBV4-3
size: NA
J: TRBJ1-1
CDR3: CASSSAGGVTEAFF
DNA: TGCGCCAGCAGCTCAGCGGGGGGAGTGACTGAAGCTTTCTTT

D: NA
V: TRBV5-1
size: few
J: TRBJ2-5
CDR3: CASSEDPGPETQYF
DNA: TGCGCCAGCAGCGAGGACCCGGGGCCAGAGACCCAGTACTTC

D: NA
V: TRBV5-6
size: NA
J: TRBJ1-1
CDR3: CASSLGFTGTEAFF
DNA: TGTGCCAGCAGCTTGGGGTTCACCGGGACTGAAGCTTTCTTT

D: TRBD2
V: TRBV9
size: NA
J: TRBJ2-3
CDR3: CASSPGSGGGGDTQYF
DNA: TGTGCCAGCAGCCCGGGGAGCGGGGGGGGCGGAGATACGCAGTATTTT

D: TRBD2
V: TRBV5-1
size: NA
J: TRBJ2-1
CDR3: CASSGTASGPLLSLQFF
DNA: TGCGCCAGCAGCGGGACCGCTAGCGGGCCGCTCCTTTCCTTGCAGTTCTTC

D: NA
V: TRBV3-1
size: few
J: TRBJ2-3
CDR3: CASSQVSGTDTQYF
DNA: TGTGCCAGCAGCCAAGTATCAGGCACAGATACGCAGTATTTT

D: NA
V: TRBV5-1
size: many
J: TRBJ2-5
CDR3: CASSLEKQGSQETQYF
DNA: TGCGCCAGCAGCTTGGAAAAACAGGGTAGCCAAGAGACCCAGTACTTC

D: TRBD1
V: TRBV12-3/TRBV12-4
size: few
J: TRBJ1-2
CDR3: CASTLGQFYGYTF
DNA: TGTGCCAGCACCCTGGGACAGTTCTATGGCTACACCTTC

D: TRBD2
V: TRBV6-2/TRBV6-3
size: NA
J: TRBJ2-1
CDR3: CASSPLSGGAGEQFF
DNA: TGTGCCAGCAGTCCCCTTAGCGGGGGGGCGGGTGAGCAGTTCTTC

D: TRBD2
V: TRBV4-3
size: few
J: TRBJ2-4
CDR3: CASSQERTSGGPLAKNIQYF
DNA: TGCGCCAGCAGCCAAGAAAGGACTAGCGGGGGGCCCTTAGCCAAAAACATTCAGTACTTC

D: TRBD1
V: TRBV29-1
size: NA
J: TRBJ1-4
CDR3: CSVLTGVNEKLFF
DNA: TGCAGCGTGCTGACAGGGGTTAATGAAAAACTGTTTTTT

D: TRBD1
V: TRBV4-1
size: NA
J: TRBJ1-1
CDR3: CASSHPDRLSTEAFF
DNA: TGCGCCAGCAGCCATCCGGACAGGTTGAGCACTGAAGCTTTCTTT

D: NA
V: TRBV24-1
size: NA
J: TRBJ2-5
CDR3: CATGRDSETQYF
DNA: TGTGCCACCGGCAGAGATTCAGAGACCCAGTACTTC

D: TRBD1
V: TRBV2
size: NA
J: TRBJ2-2
CDR3: CASREQGATGELFF
DNA: TGTGCCAGCAGGGAGCAGGGGGCCACCGGGGAGCTGTTTTTT

D: NA
V: TRBV15
size: NA
J: TRBJ2-3
CDR3: CATSRDGGRTDTQYF
DNA: TGTGCCACCAGCAGAGACGGGGGGCGCACAGATACGCAGTATTTT

D: TRBD1
V: TRBV5-1
size: NA
J: TRBJ1-1
CDR3: CASSLGVAGGTEAFF
DNA: TGCGCCAGCAGCTTGGGAGTTGCAGGGGGCACTGAAGCTTTCTTT

D: NA
V: TRBV4-3
size: few
J: TRBJ1-2
CDR3: CASSQEQYYGYTF
DNA: TGCGCCAGCAGCCAAGAGCAGTACTATGGCTACACCTTC